A single sample gave rise to the 27 T cell receptor beta chains below, sequenced in a study of beta chain features in type 1 diabetes. Expressed TCRB transcripts were sequenced, since all the RNA that had been isolated was reverse transcribed. TCRdb's table, derived via immunoSEQ multiplex PCR, lists solely in-frame clones and lacks some. The sample consists of 250,000 to 400,000 clones, approximately 14% of them appearing once. Material for sequencing was central memory CD4+ T cells from blood. The receptors derive from a man younger than 45 in good health.

This clone has just a few counts. The CDR3 spells CASSLQGTHEQYF. The CDR3 bases are TGTGCCAGCAGCTTACAGGGTACCCACGAGCAGTACTTC. The chain carries TRBV5-4 and TRBJ2-7, with TRBD1 as a possible D gene (6 bases). The CDR3 totals 13 residues. Germline CDR1 is SGHNT and CDR2 is YYREEE (reference sequence). V lost 2 bases and J lost 5, with 11 bases in between.

This clone turned up a few times. V gene TRBV7-2 combines with J gene TRBJ2-1, with a possible D match to TRBD2 (5 bases). The CDR3 is 15 amino acids. Germline CDR1 reads SGHTA; CDR2 reads FQGNSA. V lost 4 bases, J lost 7 bases, and 17 bases lay in between. The CDR3 nucleotides are TGTGCCAGCAGCTACGGACTCTACCTTGGGAATGAGCAGTTCTTC. Translating it yields CASSYGLYLGNEQFF.

This clone was counted between two and nine times. The gene calls are TRBV6-6 and TRBJ1-3; D is uncertain. This CDR3 region has 13 residues. Trimming stripped 5 bases from V and 5 bases from J, with 10 bases between. Looked up from germline, CDR1 is MNHNY and CDR2 is SVGAGI (reference sequence). Written as DNA, the CDR3 is TGTGCCAGCAGTCTGCGTGGGAGAAACACCATATATTTT. Residues: CASSLRGRNTIYF.

V usage is TRBV11-2 and J usage is TRBJ1-3; D may be TRBD1 (6 bases). Per the germline V gene, CDR1 is SGHAT and CDR2 is FQNNGV. This CDR3 is 14 amino acids long. V lost 7 bases, J lost 4 bases, and 14 bases lay in between. In DNA form, the CDR3 reads TGTGCCAGCACGACCACAGGGATCGGAAACACCATATATTTT. Its protein product is CASTTTGIGNTIYF.

The chain is built from TRBV11-3 and TRBJ1-1, with 9 nucleotides matching TRBD1. V dropped 5 bases and J dropped 4; count of bases not matched to a gene: 5. The CDR3 has 14 residues. Germline lookup yields CDR1 SGHNT and CDR2 YENEEA. The DNA for the CDR3 is TGTGCCAGCAGCGTACAGGGGGCTATCACTGAAGCTTTCTTT. Translating it yields CASSVQGAITEAFF.

The chain employs TRBV6-5 and TRBJ1-1, with 9 bases that match TRBD1. Germline loops: CDR1 MNHEY, CDR2 SVGAGI. The CDR3 consists of 16 residues. The trim removed 4 bases at V and 3 bases at J, leaving 9 bases unmatched. CDR3 in amino acids: CASSSGQGVVYTEAFF. The CDR3 nucleotides are TGTGCCAGCAGTTCGGGACAGGGCGTCGTATACACTGAAGCTTTCTTT.

This clone was detected a few times. The rearrangement joins TRBV9 to TRBJ1-1; 8 bases are shared with TRBD1. The ends lost 0 bases at V and 2 bases at J; junction bases unmatched: 3. CDR3 length: 15 residues. The V gene's germline CDR1 is SGDLS and CDR2 YYNGEE. Here the CDR3 DNA reads TGTGCCAGCAGCGTAGCTGGACAGGGCAACACTGAAGCTTTCTTT. Encoded protein: CASSVAGQGNTEAFF.

This clone was counted a few times. The rearrangement joins TRBV6-5 to TRBJ2-5; D remains unclear. The CDR3 length is 15 residues. Germline V CDR1 and CDR2: MNHEY, SVGAGI. The ends were cut back, 0 bases at V and 2 bases at J, with 10 bases in the middle. The CDR3 loop reads CASSYSAGLQETQYF. CDR3 DNA: TGTGCCAGCAGTTACTCGGCAGGCCTTCAAGAGACCCAGTACTTC.

This clone was counted between two and nine times. The CDR3 nucleotides are TGTGCCAGCAGTCGGGACAGTGGGGCCTCCTACGAGCAGTACTTC. Protein sequence: CASSRDSGASYEQYF. This chain joins TRBV27 and TRBJ2-7, with TRBD1 matching 7 bases. The germline V gene has CDR1 MNHEY and CDR2 SMNVEV (reference sequence). V was pared by 5 bases and J by 0 bases, with 7 bases of the junction left unmatched. The CDR3 consists of 15 residues.

A few counts support this clone. This chain links TRBV7-9 with TRBJ1-2; D not certain. Germline V gives CDR1 SEHNR, CDR2 FQNEAQ (reference sequence). This CDR3 has 14 residues. The V end lost 3 bases, the J end lost 8 bases, and 16 bases lay between the germline ends. In DNA form, the CDR3 reads TGTGCCAGCAGCTTTTTACACAGCTCGGGGGGCTACACCTTC. This sequence encodes CASSFLHSSGGYTF.

There are a few counts of this clone. This sequence joins TRBV7-9 and TRBJ1-2; D remains ambiguous. V shed 1 base and J shed 8 bases, with 8 bases lying between them. The CDR3 is made up of 12 amino acids. From germline, CDR1 is SEHNR and CDR2 FQNEAQ (reference sequence). CDR3 sequence reads: CASSLGVRGYTF. CDR3 bases: TGTGCCAGCAGCTTAGGGGTCCGAGGCTACACCTTC.

This clone was counted a few times. This CDR3 is CASSPPIGTGVTANEKLFF. For the CDR3, the DNA is TGTGCCAGTAGTCCCCCTATCGGGACAGGGGTTACGGCTAATGAAAAACTGTTTTTT. The chain employs TRBV19 and TRBJ1-4; 10 positions match TRBD1. The germline V gene encodes CDR1 LNHDA and CDR2 SQIVND (reference sequence). After removal of 5 bases from V and 3 bases from J, the junction contained 15 bases not matched to a gene. There are 19 residues in the CDR3.

A few counts support this clone. CDR3 bases: TGTGCCAGCGGCTCCGGGACAGGGATTCTCCAGCCCCAGCATTTT. It yields the protein CASGSGTGILQPQHF. The chain carries TRBV11-3 and TRBJ1-5, with TRBD1 matching 9 bases. Germline V gene sequence: CDR1 SGHNT, CDR2 YENEEA. The CDR3 consists of 15 residues. V was pared by 8 bases and J by 7 bases, with 12 bases of the junction left unmatched.

This clone was picked up a small number of times. A much larger clone lies a single base off, so this may be a read error. The chain couples TRBV5-6 to TRBJ1-1; 9 bases agree with TRBD1. The CDR3 covers 14 residues. CDR1 and CDR2 from the germline V gene are SGHDT and YYEEEE. V lost 4 bases to trimming and J lost 1 base; unmatched junction nucleotides: 2. CDR3 nucleotides: TGTGCCAGCAGCCCGGACAGGGGGAACACTGAAGCTTTCTTT. Its translation: CASSPDRGNTEAFF.

About this clone itself: An end of the junction does not agree with germline; a read error may underlie this. The chain carries TRBV11-3 and TRBJ2-7; D remains unclear. The germline V gene encodes CDR1 SGHNT and CDR2 YENEEA. This CDR3 is built from 12 residues. The DNA for the CDR3 is TGTGCCAGCAGCTTAGATTCCACCAAGCTAACCTTC. Residues: CASSLDSTKLTF.

This clone was observed a few times. The chain employs TRBV18 and TRBJ1-1, with D tentatively TRBD1 (5 bases). The CDR3 covers 15 residues. The V end was cut by 0 bases, the J end by 1 base, with 9 bases between. The germline CDR1 and CDR2 sequences are KGHSH and LQKENI. CDR3 region: CASSPPRTGNTEAFF. Here the CDR3 DNA reads TGTGCCAGCTCACCACCGCGAACAGGGAACACTGAAGCTTTCTTT. Using reference TRBV18 and TRBJ1-1 for the parts outside the CDR3, the full variable domain is NAGVMQNPRHLVRRRGQEARLRCSPMKGHSHVYWYRQLPEEGLKFMVYLQKENIIDESGMPKERFSAEFPKEGPSILRIQQVVRGDSAAYFCASSPPRTGNTEAFFGQGTRLTVV.

This clone was seen a handful of times. The genes are TRBV7-9 and TRBJ1-2; the D gene is possibly TRBD1 (6 bases). Trimming pared 5 bases from V and 7 bases from J, leaving 8 bases between. This CDR3 has 11 amino acids. Germline CDR1 reads SEHNR; CDR2 reads FQNEAQ (reference sequence). CDR3 region: CASSPDSGYTF. CDR3 bases: TGTGCCAGCAGCCCGGACAGTGGCTACACCTTC.

This clone appeared a few times. A read error may account for a junction end that differs from germline. The chain is built from TRBV5-4 and TRBJ2-1; the D gene could be TRBD1 or TRBD2 (5 bases each). CDR3 size: 15 residues. Germline CDR1 and CDR2: SGHNT and YYREEE (reference sequence). CDR3: CASSHTTGANNEQFF. CDR3 bases: TGCGCCAGCAGCCATACAACCGGGGCAAACAATGAGCAGTTCTTC.

The chain links TRBV11-2 to TRBJ1-1; D not certain. This CDR3 is 11 amino acids long. Germline V gives CDR1 SGHAT, CDR2 FQNNGV. Trimming took off 7 bases at V and 11 bases at J, with 14 bases between the two ends. The CDR3 here is CASTPQGPAFF. CDR3 nucleotides: TGTGCCAGCACACCACAAGGGCCGGCTTTCTTT.

The CDR3 protein is CASSRPGLAGRDTQYF. CDR3 DNA: TGCGCCAGCAGCCGCCCGGGACTAGCGGGGAGAGATACGCAGTATTTT. The chain recombines TRBV4-1 with TRBJ2-3, with 13 bases identical to TRBD2. CDR1 is MGHRA, CDR2 YSYEKL, per germline. The length of the CDR3 is 16 residues. V was clipped by 4 bases and J by 5 bases; unmatched bases: 6.

This clone was counted only a few times. The identical CDR3 is also encoded by other nucleotide sequences in the sample. The chain employs TRBV20-1 and TRBJ2-7; D gene uncertain. This CDR3 comprises 11 residues. Trimming removed 2 bases from V and 4 bases from J, with 6 bases in between. Germline CDR1 is DFQATT and CDR2 is SNEGSKA (reference sequence). This CDR3 is CSARNVYEQYV. DNA for the CDR3: TGCAGTGCTAGAAATGTGTACGAGCAGTACGTC.

The chain uses TRBV5-1 and TRBJ1-6, with D tentatively TRBD1 (6 bases). Trimming left V 3 bases short and J 5 bases short, with 12 bases between. The CDR3 contains 15 residues. Germline values: CDR1 SGHRS, CDR2 YFSETQ. DNA of the CDR3: TGCGCCAGCAGCTCACAGGGAGGCGATAATTCACCCCTCCACTTT. This translates into CASSSQGGDNSPLHF.

The chain is built from TRBV7-7 and TRBJ1-4, with D unclear. The length of the CDR3 is 12 residues. In germline, CDR1 is SSHAT, CDR2 FNYEAQ (reference sequence). V was clipped by 5 bases and J by 7 bases, with 8 bases between them. The CDR3 sequence is CASSANSEKLFF. CDR3 in DNA: TGTGCCAGCAGCGCAAACAGTGAAAAACTGTTTTTT.

The chain joins TRBV6-1 to TRBJ2-7; D ambiguous. Trimming removed 8 bases from V and 1 base from J, with 15 bases in between. Germline V lookup: CDR1 MNHNS, CDR2 SASEGT. The CDR3 covers 14 residues. The chain's CDR3 is CASALGKVSYEQYV. In nucleotides, the CDR3 is TGTGCCAGCGCCCTTGGGAAAGTTTCCTACGAGCAGTACGTC.

This clone appeared a few times. Other DNA sequences in this specimen translate into the identical CDR3. This chain joins TRBV7-2 and TRBJ1-4, with D hard to call. The CDR3 extends over 13 amino acids. Trimming left V 5 bases short and J 3 bases short, with 7 bases between. Germline V gene sequence: CDR1 SGHTA, CDR2 FQGNSA. The CDR3: CASSPGPNEKLFF. The DNA of the CDR3 is TGTGCCAGCAGCCCCGGGCCTAATGAAAAACTGTTTTTT.

The V gene is TRBV19, the J gene TRBJ1-1; 11 positions agree with TRBD1. Trimming cost V 4 bases and J 10 bases; bases outside gene matches: 11. Per the germline V gene, CDR1 is LNHDA and CDR2 is SQIVND (reference sequence). CDR3 length: 15 amino acids. CDR3 amino acids: CASSNTGTGGIRAFF. The DNA for the CDR3 is TGTGCCAGTAGTAATACCGGGACAGGGGGGATTCGAGCTTTCTTT.

This clone was counted at least ten times. V usage is TRBV6-5 and J usage is TRBJ1-3; maybe TRBD1 (5 bases). Germline V CDR1 and CDR2: MNHEY, SVGAGI. V lost 5 bases to trimming and J lost 0 bases, with 5 bases between them. The CDR3 is 13 amino acids. The CDR3 here is CASSDSSGNTIYF. The CDR3 region has the DNA TGTGCCAGCAGTGACAGCTCTGGAAACACCATATATTTT.